This TCR beta chain came from a study of blood T cell repertoires in COVID-19. Study information: The samples span acute and convalescent COVID-19 from the United States, Italy and Spain.

This CDR3 is built from 15 residues. Germline V gene sequence: CDR1 LNHNV, CDR2 YYDKDF (reference sequence). Unmatched junction bases numbered 7, after V lost 8 bases and J lost 1 base. How the authors handled the data: The assay estimated nucleated cells by amplifying reference gene primers. Assay used: immunoSEQ multiplex PCR; TCRdb lists only in-frame clones, some missing. That table furnishes V, J and clone size, whereas the DNA furnished D and trimming. Of about 44,000 clones detected, 80% to 90% appear once; the ten largest clones hold over 1%. The chain recombines TRBV15 with TRBJ2-3, with 9 bases lining up with TRBD2. This clonotype originated in a woman aged 40 to 50 with acute or convalescent COVID-19. The material sequenced was peripheral blood. The CDR3 spells CATGEASGGTDTQYF. CDR3 nucleotide sequence: TGTGCCACCGGGGAAGCTAGCGGGGGCACAGATACGCAGTATTTT.